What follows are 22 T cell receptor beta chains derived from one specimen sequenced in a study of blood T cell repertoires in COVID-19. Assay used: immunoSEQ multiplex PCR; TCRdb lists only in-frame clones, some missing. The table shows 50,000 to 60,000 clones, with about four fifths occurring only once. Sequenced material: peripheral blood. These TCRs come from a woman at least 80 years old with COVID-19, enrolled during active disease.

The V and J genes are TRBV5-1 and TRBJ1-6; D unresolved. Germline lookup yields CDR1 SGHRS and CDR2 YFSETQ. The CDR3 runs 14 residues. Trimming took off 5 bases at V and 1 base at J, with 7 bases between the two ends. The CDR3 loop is CASSGGSYNSPLHF. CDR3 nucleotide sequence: TGCGCCAGCAGTGGAGGGTCCTATAATTCACCCCTCCACTTT.

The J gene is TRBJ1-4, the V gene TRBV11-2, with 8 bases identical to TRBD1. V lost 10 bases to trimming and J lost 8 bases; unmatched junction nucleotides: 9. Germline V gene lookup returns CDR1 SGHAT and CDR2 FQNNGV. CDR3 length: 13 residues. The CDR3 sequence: CATSQGAREKLFF. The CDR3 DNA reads TGTGCCACCAGTCAGGGGGCGAGAGAAAAACTGTTTTTT.

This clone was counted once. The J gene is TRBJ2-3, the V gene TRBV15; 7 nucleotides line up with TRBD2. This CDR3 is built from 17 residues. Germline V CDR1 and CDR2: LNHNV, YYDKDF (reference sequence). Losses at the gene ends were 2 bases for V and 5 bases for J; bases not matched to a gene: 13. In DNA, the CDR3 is TGTGCCACCAGCAGAAAGTGGGGGGAGGGTAAGGGAGATACGCAGTATTTT. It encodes CATSRKWGEGKGDTQYF.

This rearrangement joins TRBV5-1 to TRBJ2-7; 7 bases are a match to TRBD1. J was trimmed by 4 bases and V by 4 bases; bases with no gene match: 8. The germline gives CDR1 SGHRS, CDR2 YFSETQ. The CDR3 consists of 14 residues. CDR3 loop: CASSPKGGWYEQYF. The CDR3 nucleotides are TGCGCCAGCAGCCCAAAAGGGGGCTGGTACGAGCAGTACTTC.

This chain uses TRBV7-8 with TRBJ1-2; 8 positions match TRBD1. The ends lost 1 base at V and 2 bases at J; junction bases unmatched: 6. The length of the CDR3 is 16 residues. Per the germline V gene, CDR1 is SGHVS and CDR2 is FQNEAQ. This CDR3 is CASSLVRTGLNYGYTF. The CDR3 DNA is TGTGCCAGCAGCTTAGTCAGGACAGGGCTCAACTATGGCTACACCTTC.

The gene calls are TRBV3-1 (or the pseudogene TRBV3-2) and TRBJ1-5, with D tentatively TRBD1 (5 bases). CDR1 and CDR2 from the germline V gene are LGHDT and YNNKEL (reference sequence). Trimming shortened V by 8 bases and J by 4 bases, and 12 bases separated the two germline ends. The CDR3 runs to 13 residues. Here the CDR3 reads CASGRTRNQPQHF. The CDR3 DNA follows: TGTGCCAGCGGAAGGACACGTAATCAGCCCCAGCATTTT.

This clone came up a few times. CDR3 protein: CASSAALDNSPLHF. DNA of the CDR3: TGTGCCAGCAGCGCCGCCCTAGATAATTCACCCCTCCACTTT. The chain couples TRBV9 to TRBJ1-6; D unclear. Germline CDR1 and CDR2: SGDLS and YYNGEE. The length of the CDR3 is 14 residues. V gave up 3 bases and J gave up 5 bases, with 9 bases separating them. Drawing the rest from reference TRBV9 and TRBJ1-6, the complete variable domain is DSGVTQTPKHLITATGQRVTLRCSPRSGDLSVYWYQQSLDQGLQFLIQYYNGEERAKGNILERFSAQQFPDLHSELNLSSLELGDSALYFCASSAALDNSPLHFGNGTRLTVT.

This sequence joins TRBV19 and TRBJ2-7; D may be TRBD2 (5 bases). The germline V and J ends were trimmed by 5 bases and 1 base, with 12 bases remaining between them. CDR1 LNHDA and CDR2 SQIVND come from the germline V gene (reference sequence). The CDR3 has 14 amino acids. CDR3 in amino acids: CASSSAGVSYEQYF. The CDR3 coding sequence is TGTGCCAGTAGTTCGGCGGGTGTATCCTACGAGCAGTACTTC.

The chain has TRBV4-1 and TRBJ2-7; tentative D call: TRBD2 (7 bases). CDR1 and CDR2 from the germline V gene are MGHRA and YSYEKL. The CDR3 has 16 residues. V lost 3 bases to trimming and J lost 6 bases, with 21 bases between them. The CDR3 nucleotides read TGCGCCAGCAGCCAGGGAGGGGGGTTTCTTAGCGGCGAGCAGTACTTC. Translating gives CASSQGGGFLSGEQYF.

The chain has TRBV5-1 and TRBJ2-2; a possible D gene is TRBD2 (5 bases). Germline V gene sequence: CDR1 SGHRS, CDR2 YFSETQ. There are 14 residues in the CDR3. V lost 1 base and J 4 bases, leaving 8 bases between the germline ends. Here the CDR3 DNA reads TGCGCCAGCAGCTTGAGGGCGGGCACCGGGGAGCTGTTTTTT. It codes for CASSLRAGTGELFF.

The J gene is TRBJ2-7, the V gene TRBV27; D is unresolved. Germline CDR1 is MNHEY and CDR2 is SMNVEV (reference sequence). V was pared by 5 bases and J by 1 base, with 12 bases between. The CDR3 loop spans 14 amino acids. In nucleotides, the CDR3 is TGTGCCAGCAGTCTCACAGTTCGGTCCTACGAGCAGTACTTC. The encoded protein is CASSLTVRSYEQYF.

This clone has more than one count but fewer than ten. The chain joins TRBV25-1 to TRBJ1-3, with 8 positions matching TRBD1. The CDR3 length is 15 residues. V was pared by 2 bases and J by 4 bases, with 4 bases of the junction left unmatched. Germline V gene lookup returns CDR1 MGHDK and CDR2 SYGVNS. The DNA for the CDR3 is TGTGCCAGCAGTGAACCCGGACAGGGAGGAAACACCATATATTTT. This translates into CASSEPGQGGNTIYF.

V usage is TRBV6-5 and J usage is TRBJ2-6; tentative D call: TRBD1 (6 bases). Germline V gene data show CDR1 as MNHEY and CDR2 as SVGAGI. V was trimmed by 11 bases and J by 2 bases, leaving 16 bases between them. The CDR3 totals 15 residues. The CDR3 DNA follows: TGTGCCGGAACTAAGGGGGTGGCTGGGGCCAACGTCCTGACTTTC. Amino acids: CAGTKGVAGANVLTF.

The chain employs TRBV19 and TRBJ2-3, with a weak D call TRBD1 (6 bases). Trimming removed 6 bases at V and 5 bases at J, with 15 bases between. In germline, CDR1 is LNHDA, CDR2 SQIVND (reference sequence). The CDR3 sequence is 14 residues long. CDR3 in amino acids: CASRPRGREDTQYF. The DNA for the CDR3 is TGTGCCAGTAGACCCAGGGGCCGAGAAGATACGCAGTATTTT.

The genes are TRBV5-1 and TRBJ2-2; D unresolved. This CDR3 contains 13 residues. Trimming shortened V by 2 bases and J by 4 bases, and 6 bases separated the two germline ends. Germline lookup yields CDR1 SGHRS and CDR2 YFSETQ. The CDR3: CASSFEPTGELFF. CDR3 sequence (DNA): TGCGCCAGCAGCTTTGAGCCCACCGGGGAGCTGTTTTTT. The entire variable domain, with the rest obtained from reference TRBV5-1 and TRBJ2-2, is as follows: KAGVTQTPRYLIKTRGQQVTLSCSPISGHRSVSWYQQTPGQGLQFLFEYFSETQRNKGNFPGRFSGRQFSNSRSEMNVSTLELGDSALYLCASSFEPTGELFFGEGSRLTVL.

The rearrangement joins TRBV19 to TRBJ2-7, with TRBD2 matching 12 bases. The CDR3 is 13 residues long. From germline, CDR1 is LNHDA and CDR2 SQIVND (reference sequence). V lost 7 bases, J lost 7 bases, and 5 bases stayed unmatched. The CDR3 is CASTPSGREEQYF. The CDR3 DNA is TGTGCCAGTACCCCTAGCGGGAGGGAGGAGCAGTACTTC.

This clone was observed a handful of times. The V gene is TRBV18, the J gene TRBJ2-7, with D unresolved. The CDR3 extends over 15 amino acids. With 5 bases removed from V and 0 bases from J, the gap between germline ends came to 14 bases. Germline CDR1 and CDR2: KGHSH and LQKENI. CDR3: CASSTSSGTSYEQYF. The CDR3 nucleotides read TGTGCCAGCTCAACCTCCTCAGGAACCTCCTACGAGCAGTACTTC.

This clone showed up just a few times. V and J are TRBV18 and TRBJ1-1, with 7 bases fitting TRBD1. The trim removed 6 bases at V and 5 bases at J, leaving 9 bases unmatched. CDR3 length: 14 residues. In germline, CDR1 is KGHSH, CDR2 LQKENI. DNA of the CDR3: TGTGCCAGCTCCATCTCGACAGGGAAAACTGAAGCTTTCTTT. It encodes CASSISTGKTEAFF. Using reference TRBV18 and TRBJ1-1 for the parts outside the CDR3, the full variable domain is NAGVMQNPRHLVRRRGQEARLRCSPMKGHSHVYWYRQLPEEGLKFMVYLQKENIIDESGMPKERFSAEFPKEGPSILRIQQVVRGDSAAYFCASSISTGKTEAFFGQGTRLTVV.

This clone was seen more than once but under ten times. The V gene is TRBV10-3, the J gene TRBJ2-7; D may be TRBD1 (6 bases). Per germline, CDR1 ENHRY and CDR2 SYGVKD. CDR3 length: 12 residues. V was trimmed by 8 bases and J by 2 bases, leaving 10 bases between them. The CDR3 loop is CAIRTETYEQYF. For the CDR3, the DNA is TGTGCCATCCGGACAGAGACCTACGAGCAGTACTTC.

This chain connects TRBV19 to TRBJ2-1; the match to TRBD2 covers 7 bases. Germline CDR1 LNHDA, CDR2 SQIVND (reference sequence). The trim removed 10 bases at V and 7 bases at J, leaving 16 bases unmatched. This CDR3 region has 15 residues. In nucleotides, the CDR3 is TGTGCCACTGGAACTAGCGTCTCTATAGGGAATGAGCAGTTCTTC. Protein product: CATGTSVSIGNEQFF.

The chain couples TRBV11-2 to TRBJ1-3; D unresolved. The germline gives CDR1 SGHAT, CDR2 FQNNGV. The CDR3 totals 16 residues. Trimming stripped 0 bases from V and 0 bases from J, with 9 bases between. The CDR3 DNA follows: TGTGCCAGCAGCTTAGATCTGGCAGTCTCTGGAAACACCATATATTTT. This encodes CASSLDLAVSGNTIYF.

CDR3 loop: CASTPGTSGRAGGELFF. As DNA, the CDR3 is TGTGCCAGCACTCCCGGGACTAGCGGGAGGGCGGGCGGGGAGCTGTTTTTT. The chain couples TRBV2 to TRBJ2-2; 16 positions agree with TRBD2. CDR1 SNHLY and CDR2 FYNNEI come from the germline V gene. This CDR3 region has 17 residues. Losses at the gene ends were 7 bases for V and 7 bases for J; bases not matched to a gene: 9.